The 8 T cell receptor beta chains in this list originate from one sample, sequenced in a study of blood T cell repertoires in COVID-19. Data came from immunoSEQ multiplex PCR; TCRdb stores just in-frame clones and leaves some out. The data show 250,000 or so clones, around 90% seen once. Sequencing was carried out using peripheral blood. The receptors were sampled from a woman in her thirties with acute or convalescent COVID-19.

The V call is TRBV4-1, the J call TRBJ2-1; D possibly corresponds to TRBD2 (6 bases). CDR3 size: 15 residues. Germline CDR1 and CDR2: MGHRA and YSYEKL. The ends were cut back, 1 base at V and 5 bases at J, with 12 bases in the middle. As DNA, the CDR3 is TGCGCCAGCAGCCAAGGTGTTAGCGGAGACAATGAGCAGTTCTTC. Amino acid sequence: CASSQGVSGDNEQFF.

The table lists this clone with a count of one. This sequence joins TRBV29-1 and TRBJ2-2; 8 bases match TRBD1. This CDR3 comprises 15 residues. Per the germline V gene, CDR1 is SQVTM and CDR2 is ANQGSEA. J gave up 7 bases and V 7 bases, and 14 bases lay outside the gene matches. DNA of the CDR3: TGCAGCGATGGGTGGACAGGGAGAAAGGACGGGGAGCTGTTTTTT. Protein: CSDGWTGRKDGELFF.

The chain has TRBV18 and TRBJ2-2; weak D call: TRBD2 (6 bases). The CDR3 consists of 13 residues. V was trimmed by 3 bases and J by 6 bases, leaving 8 bases between them. Looked up from germline, CDR1 is KGHSH and CDR2 is LQKENI. CDR3 DNA sequence: TGTGCCAGCTCACCGGGCGGGGCCGGGGAGCTGTTTTTT. Protein sequence: CASSPGGAGELFF. The entire variable domain, with the rest obtained from reference TRBV18 and TRBJ2-2, is as follows: NAGVMQNPRHLVRRRGQEARLRCSPMKGHSHVYWYRQLPEEGLKFMVYLQKENIIDESGMPKERFSAEFPKEGPSILRIQQVVRGDSAAYFCASSPGGAGELFFGEGSRLTVL.

The rearrangement joins TRBV9 to TRBJ2-1; 11 nucleotides match TRBD2. The CDR3 runs to 14 residues. From germline, CDR1 is SGDLS and CDR2 YYNGEE. J gave up 10 bases and V 2 bases, and 5 bases lay outside the gene matches. The CDR3 sequence: CASSVVAGGPEQFF. As DNA, the CDR3 is TGTGCCAGCAGCGTCGTAGCGGGAGGGCCGGAGCAGTTCTTC.

The V call is TRBV19, the J call TRBJ1-5, with TRBD1 identical over 8 bases. J lost 2 bases, V lost 6 bases, and 6 bases had no gene match. The CDR3 has 15 amino acids. Germline loops: CDR1 LNHDA, CDR2 SQIVND (reference sequence). CDR3 sequence reads: CASSQGARGNQPQHF. The CDR3 DNA sequence: TGTGCCAGTAGCCAGGGGGCGCGGGGCAATCAGCCCCAGCATTTT.

The chain recombines TRBV4-3 with TRBJ2-3, with 14 nucleotides matching TRBD2. Trimming cost V 1 base and J 1 base; bases outside gene matches: 7. The CDR3 runs 19 residues. Per the germline V gene, CDR1 is LGHNA and CDR2 is YSLEER. CDR3 in amino acids: CASSQGGTSGSLRTDTQYF. CDR3 nucleotides: TGCGCCAGCAGCCAAGGAGGGACTAGCGGGAGTCTCCGCACAGATACGCAGTATTTT.

With regard to this clone: At the DNA level, this CDR3 is encoded by other sequences in the same sample as well. This chain joins TRBV9 and TRBJ2-1, with 8 bases identical to TRBD2. Germline CDR1 is SGDLS and CDR2 is YYNGEE. The trim removed 4 bases at V and 3 bases at J, leaving 6 bases unmatched. CDR3 length: 15 residues. The CDR3: CASSLGTSGYNEQFF. The CDR3 DNA follows: TGTGCCAGCAGCCTCGGCACTAGCGGCTACAATGAGCAGTTCTTC. The complete variable domain, with remaining parts taken from reference TRBV9 and TRBJ2-1, reads DSGVTQTPKHLITATGQRVTLRCSPRSGDLSVYWYQQSLDQGLQFLIQYYNGEERAKGNILERFSAQQFPDLHSELNLSSLELGDSALYFCASSLGTSGYNEQFFGPGTRLTVL.

The rearrangement links TRBV19 to TRBJ2-3; the D gene is possibly TRBD1 (6 bases). The CDR3 extends over 14 amino acids. The germline CDR1 and CDR2 sequences are LNHDA and SQIVND (reference sequence). V was clipped by 6 bases and J by 10 bases, with 20 bases between them. CDR3 loop: CASSYGPGAGAQYF. In nucleotides, the CDR3 is TGTGCCAGTAGCTATGGCCCCGGGGCAGGGGCGCAGTATTTT.